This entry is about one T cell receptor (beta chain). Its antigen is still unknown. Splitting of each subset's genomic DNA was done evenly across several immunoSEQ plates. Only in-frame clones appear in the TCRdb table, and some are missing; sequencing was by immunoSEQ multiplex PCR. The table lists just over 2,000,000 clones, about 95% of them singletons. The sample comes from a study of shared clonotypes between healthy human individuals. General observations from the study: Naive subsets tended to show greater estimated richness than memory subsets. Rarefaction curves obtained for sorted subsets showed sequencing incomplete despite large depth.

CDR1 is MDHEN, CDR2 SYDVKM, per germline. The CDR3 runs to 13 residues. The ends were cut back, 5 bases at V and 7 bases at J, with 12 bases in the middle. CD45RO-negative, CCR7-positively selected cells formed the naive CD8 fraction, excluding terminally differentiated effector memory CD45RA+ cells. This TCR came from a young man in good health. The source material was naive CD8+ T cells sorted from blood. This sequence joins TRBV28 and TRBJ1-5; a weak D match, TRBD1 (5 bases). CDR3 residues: CASSRDWGQPQHF. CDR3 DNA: TGTGCCAGCAGTCGTGACTGGGGGCAGCCCCAGCATTTT.